The 27 T cell receptor beta chains listed next were all sequenced from one sample in a study of T-cell reconstitution after alpha-beta-depleted transplantation in children. The TCRbeta library incorporated unique molecular identifiers. TCRdb reprocessed the PCR reads via MiXCR and lists one record per CDR3 protein. Of approximately 83,000 distinct CDR3 sequences in the sample, roughly an eighth are singletons; the top ten hold approximately 14%. Sequenced here: PBMCs from the stem cell graft donor, sampled from the stem cell graft. Receptor source: a human donor who donated a stem cell graft to a child with inherited bone marrow failure.

This clonotype was detected many times. This rearrangement joins TRBV20-1 to TRBJ2-7; D is possibly TRBD2 (5 bases). Deletions cut 0 bases from V and 2 bases from J, with 8 bases between. The germline V gene encodes CDR1 DFQATT and CDR2 SNEGSKA (reference sequence). This CDR3 has 13 residues. The DNA for the CDR3 is TGCAGTGCTAGAGATGCGGAGGCCTACGAGCAGTACTTC. Protein sequence: CSARDAEAYEQYF.

This clonotype has ten or more counts. V gene TRBV27 combines with J gene TRBJ2-1, with TRBD2 matching over 11 bases. The CDR3 runs to 15 residues. V lost 7 bases, J lost 7 bases, and 9 bases stayed unmatched. CDR1 and CDR2 (germline): MNHEY, SMNVEV (reference sequence). The CDR3 here is CASTGGASGRNEQFF. As DNA, the CDR3 is TGTGCCAGCACTGGTGGGGCTAGCGGGAGGAATGAGCAGTTCTTC.

This clonotype was seen ten or more times. J is TRBJ2-7 and V is TRBV10-3; TRBD2 matches 7 bases. Germline V lookup: CDR1 ENHRY, CDR2 SYGVKD. CDR3 length: 14 residues. The V gene end was trimmed by 2 bases and the J gene end by 4 bases; junction bases not matched to a gene: 5. The CDR3 nucleotides are TGTGCCATCAGTGAGCGGGGGGTCGAGTACGAGCAGTACTTC. It is translated as CAISERGVEYEQYF.

In this sample, this clonotype turned up many times. The J gene is TRBJ2-7, the V gene TRBV12-3 or TRBV12-4, with D possibly being TRBD2 (5 bases). The V gene lost 0 bases and the J gene lost 2 bases, with 14 bases spanning the gap. The CDR3 length is 16 residues. In nucleotides, the CDR3 is TGTGCCAGCAGTTTAGCGAGGTGGGAGACGGCCTACGAGCAGTACTTC. Protein sequence: CASSLARWETAYEQYF.

The rearrangement links TRBV27 to TRBJ2-1; 9 bases map to TRBD1. Germline values: CDR1 MNHEY, CDR2 SMNVEV (reference sequence). J lost 7 bases, V lost 6 bases, and 7 bases had no gene match. The CDR3 has 14 amino acids. The CDR3 is CASRLTGGINEQFF. The CDR3 DNA reads as TGTGCCAGCAGGCTAACAGGGGGCATTAATGAGCAGTTCTTC.

This clonotype was detected a few times. This chain joins TRBV7-2 and TRBJ2-7; D possibly corresponds to TRBD1 (5 bases). The CDR3 has 15 residues. CDR1 SGHTA and CDR2 FQGNSA come from the germline V gene. V was trimmed by 1 base and J by 2 bases, leaving 12 bases between them. The CDR3 region is CASSLVGQITYEQYF. The CDR3 DNA reads TGTGCCAGCAGCTTAGTCGGACAAATCACCTACGAGCAGTACTTC.

This clonotype came up many times. The rearrangement joins TRBV7-8 to TRBJ2-7; D remains ambiguous. Looked up from germline, CDR1 is SGHVS and CDR2 is FQNEAQ. V was trimmed by 1 base and J by 7 bases, leaving 14 bases between them. The CDR3 covers 14 residues. The CDR3 spells CASSLEPGGEEQYF. CDR3 DNA: TGTGCCAGCAGCTTAGAGCCCGGCGGCGAAGAGCAGTACTTC.

There are many counts of this clonotype. The J gene is TRBJ2-1, the V gene TRBV2, with 13 bases lining up with TRBD2. CDR3 length equals 16 residues. V shed 6 bases and J 6 bases; nucleotides not matched to a gene: 8. Germline V CDR1 and CDR2: SNHLY, FYNNEI. The CDR3 here is CASRLFWTSGGNEQFF. CDR3 nucleotide sequence: TGTGCCAGCAGGCTATTCTGGACTAGCGGGGGCAATGAGCAGTTCTTC.

The chain recombines TRBV28 with TRBJ2-6, with D perhaps being TRBD1 or TRBD2 (5 bases each). This CDR3 has 14 residues. V lost 8 bases, J lost 0 bases, and 8 bases lay in between. Germline values: CDR1 MDHEN, CDR2 SYDVKM. CDR3 DNA sequence: TGTGCCAGCCGAGGGGACTCTGGGGCCAACGTCCTGACTTTC. Its translation is CASRGDSGANVLTF.

This clonotype was picked up many times. V and J are TRBV5-5 and TRBJ2-7, with 11 bases matching TRBD1. The trim removed 0 bases at V and 2 bases at J, leaving 7 bases unmatched. The CDR3 is 17 amino acids. Germline V gene sequence: CDR1 SGHKS, CDR2 YYEKEE (reference sequence). The CDR3: CASSLESPGQGAYEQYF. The CDR3, as DNA: TGTGCCAGCAGCTTGGAGAGTCCGGGACAGGGGGCCTACGAGCAGTACTTC.

This sequence joins TRBV12-3 or TRBV12-4 and TRBJ1-1; possibly TRBD1 for D (5 bases). This CDR3 has 17 residues. V lost 5 bases, J lost 1 base, and 20 bases lay in between. DNA for the CDR3: TGTGCCAGCAGTCCCCGACTTTCTAGGGGAGGGAACACTGAAGCTTTCTTT. Amino acid sequence: CASSPRLSRGGNTEAFF.

The table lists this clonotype with many counts. The chain uses TRBV12-3 or TRBV12-4 and TRBJ1-4; D is unclear. The CDR3 has 14 residues. Trimming pared 1 base from V and 3 bases from J, leaving 6 bases between. The CDR3 DNA reads TGTGCCAGCAGTTTAGACAGCGCTAATGAAAAACTGTTTTTT. Its translation is CASSLDSANEKLFF.

The chain combines TRBV3-1 with TRBJ2-7; D may correspond to TRBD1 or TRBD2 (6 bases each). The CDR3 spans 18 residues. Germline CDR1 is LGHDT and CDR2 is YNNKEL (reference sequence). V was cut by 10 bases and J by 4 bases, with 32 bases left in between. The CDR3 DNA reads as TGTGCCACCTCCCCGGCCTGGGCCAGGGGAGGATTAAGTTACGAGCAGTACTTC. Its translation is CATSPAWARGGLSYEQYF.

This clonotype came up many times. The chain is built from TRBV28 and TRBJ2-6, with D unclear. The V gene lost 5 bases and the J gene lost 2 bases, with 10 bases spanning the gap. The CDR3 extends over 15 amino acids. Germline V gene sequence: CDR1 MDHEN, CDR2 SYDVKM. The CDR3 nucleotides read TGTGCCAGCAGTCTCGCTGGCCCTGGGGCCAACGTCCTGACTTTC. This codes for CASSLAGPGANVLTF.

The sample holds many counts of this clonotype. V gene TRBV4-3 combines with J gene TRBJ1-5; TRBD1 matches at 10 bases. V trimming: 1 base; J trimming: 7 bases; junction bases outside the gene matches: 4. This CDR3 spans 15 amino acids. Germline CDR1 is LGHNA and CDR2 is YSLEER. CDR3 protein: CASSQGTGGMQPQHF. DNA for the CDR3: TGCGCCAGCAGCCAAGGGACAGGGGGTATGCAGCCCCAGCATTTT.

This rearrangement joins TRBV19 to TRBJ2-3; the D gene could be TRBD1 or TRBD2 (5 bases each). Trimming stripped 10 bases from V and 2 bases from J, with 13 bases between. The CDR3 is 13 residues long. The V gene's germline CDR1 is LNHDA and CDR2 SQIVND (reference sequence). The CDR3 spells CATKPGTTDTQYF. DNA of the CDR3: TGTGCCACCAAACCCGGGACCACAGATACGCAGTATTTT.

This clonotype has at least ten counts. J is TRBJ1-2 and V is TRBV6-5; the match to TRBD1 covers 9 bases. V was pared by 4 bases and J by 3 bases, with 3 bases of the junction left unmatched. The CDR3 runs 14 residues. Germline-derived CDR1 and CDR2 are MNHEY and SVGAGI. The CDR3 here is CASSSQGADYGYTF. The CDR3 region has the DNA TGTGCCAGCAGTTCACAGGGGGCGGACTATGGCTACACCTTC.

The table lists this clonotype with many counts. V is TRBV29-1 and J is TRBJ2-7, with TRBD1 matching over 9 bases. CDR1 is SQVTM and CDR2 is ANQGSEA in the germline V gene. The CDR3 is 12 residues long. The junction had 3 bases not matched to a gene; V was cut back by 6 bases and J by 3 bases. The CDR3 bases are TGCAGCGTCGCGGGACAGGGCTACGAGCAGTACTTC. Its translation: CSVAGQGYEQYF.

The chain recombines TRBV20-1 with TRBJ2-1, with 7 nucleotides matching TRBD1. Germline values: CDR1 DFQATT, CDR2 SNEGSKA (reference sequence). This CDR3 contains 14 residues. Trimming removed 6 bases from V and 14 bases from J; junction bases left unmatched: 19. The CDR3 is CSARAGTARNVKFF. The CDR3 coding sequence is TGCAGTGCCCGAGCCGGGACAGCCCGCAATGTTAAGTTCTTC.

In its sample, this clonotype was seen many times. This chain uses TRBV5-1 with TRBJ2-3; unclear D gene. CDR3 length: 13 residues. Germline V CDR1 and CDR2: SGHRS, YFSETQ. V dropped 0 bases and J dropped 6 bases, with 8 bases sitting between them. The CDR3 DNA reads TGCGCCAGCAGCTTGGTGCTAGTGGATACGCAGTATTTT. It codes for CASSLVLVDTQYF. The whole variable domain, filled in from reference TRBV5-1 and TRBJ2-3, reads KAGVTQTPRYLIKTRGQQVTLSCSPISGHRSVSWYQQTPGQGLQFLFEYFSETQRNKGNFPGRFSGRQFSNSRSEMNVSTLELGDSALYLCASSLVLVDTQYFGPGTRLTVL.

This clonotype was counted ten times or more. The chain carries TRBV29-1 and TRBJ2-1; 7 bases agree with TRBD2. The CDR3 loop spans 15 amino acids. Germline lookup yields CDR1 SQVTM and CDR2 ANQGSEA. V dropped 2 bases and J dropped 8; count of bases not matched to a gene: 12. This CDR3 reads CSVELSRGRTDEQFF. CDR3 in DNA: TGCAGCGTTGAATTGTCACGCGGGAGAACGGATGAGCAGTTCTTC.

This clonotype was counted ten times or more. The DNA of the CDR3 is TGCGCCAGCAGCCCGCTAGCGGGGCCGGACAATGAGCAGTTCTTC. The encoded protein is CASSPLAGPDNEQFF. The gene calls are TRBV4-3 and TRBJ2-1; 9 bases fit TRBD2. Trimming at V came to 4 bases and at J to 5 bases, leaving 6 bases not matched to a gene. The germline V gene has CDR1 LGHNA and CDR2 YSLEER. The CDR3 has 15 amino acids.

This clonotype was counted ten times or more. V gene TRBV20-1 combines with J gene TRBJ2-2; the D is unclear. Germline assignment: CDR1 DFQATT and CDR2 SNEGSKA (reference sequence). The CDR3 extends over 14 amino acids. The V and J ends lost 1 base and 0 bases respectively, with 6 bases between them. Written as DNA, the CDR3 is TGCAGTGCTAGAGGCGGAGCGAACACCGGGGAGCTGTTTTTT. Encoded protein: CSARGGANTGELFF.

As for this clonotype: A much larger clone lies one base from this, so it may be a read error. This chain joins TRBV20-1 and TRBJ2-1; D is possibly TRBD2 (5 bases). In germline, CDR1 is DFQATT, CDR2 SNEGSKA (reference sequence). The CDR3 totals 17 residues. The CDR3 DNA reads TGCTGTGCTAGAGGAATTATGAGGGCCGCGTCCTACAATGAGCAGTTCTTC. Its translation: CCARGIMRAASYNEQFF.

This clonotype occurred many times. V is TRBV7-9 and J is TRBJ2-1; unclear D gene. Germline V CDR1 and CDR2: SEHNR, FQNEAQ (reference sequence). The CDR3 spans 12 residues. The ends were cut back, 5 bases at V and 8 bases at J, with 10 bases in the middle. CDR3 region: CASSLGEYEQFF. CDR3 nucleotides: TGTGCCAGCAGCCTCGGAGAGTATGAGCAGTTCTTC.

This clonotype was seen repeatedly, ten times or more. V usage is TRBV5-1 and J usage is TRBJ2-7; 7 bases line up with TRBD1. CDR1 and CDR2 from the germline V gene are SGHRS and YFSETQ. The V gene end was trimmed by 4 bases and the J gene end by 3 bases; junction bases not matched to a gene: 10. CDR3 size: 15 residues. CDR3 DNA sequence: TGCGCCAGCAGCCCTCTTCTACAGGGGCTCTACGAGCAGTACTTC. Its translation is CASSPLLQGLYEQYF.

This clonotype was seen at least ten times. The V and J genes are TRBV4-1 and TRBJ2-7; possible D gene TRBD2, 6 bases. The V and J ends lost 0 bases and 7 bases respectively, with 16 bases between them. CDR3 size: 15 residues. Germline V gene lookup returns CDR1 MGHRA and CDR2 YSYEKL. The CDR3 nucleotides are TGCGCCAGCAGCCAAGAAGAGCGGGCCAGAGGGGAGCAGTACTTC. It encodes CASSQEERARGEQYF.